This T cell receptor (beta chain) was observed in a study of blood T cell repertoires in COVID-19. Clinical history reported by participants formed the basis on which cohorts were assigned. Generated by immunoSEQ multiplex PCR, the TCRdb table keeps only in-frame clones and is missing some. The sample holds a few hundred thousand clones, around 90% seen once. Sequencing input: PBMCs or T cells enriched from blood (not recorded which). The receptor was derived from a human donor in a cohort exposed to, infected with or recovered from COVID-19 (not recorded which). The donor label of this sample is uncertain.

In DNA form, the CDR3 reads TGCGCCAGCCGCGACGTTGGGGACAGGGGCCCTAGGGAGCAGTTCTTC. It translates to CASRDVGDRGPREQFF. V is TRBV4-1 and J is TRBJ2-1, with 10 bases lining up with TRBD1. Looked up from germline, CDR1 is MGHRA and CDR2 is YSYEKL. The CDR3 extends over 16 amino acids. The ends lost 8 bases at V and 10 bases at J; junction bases unmatched: 17.